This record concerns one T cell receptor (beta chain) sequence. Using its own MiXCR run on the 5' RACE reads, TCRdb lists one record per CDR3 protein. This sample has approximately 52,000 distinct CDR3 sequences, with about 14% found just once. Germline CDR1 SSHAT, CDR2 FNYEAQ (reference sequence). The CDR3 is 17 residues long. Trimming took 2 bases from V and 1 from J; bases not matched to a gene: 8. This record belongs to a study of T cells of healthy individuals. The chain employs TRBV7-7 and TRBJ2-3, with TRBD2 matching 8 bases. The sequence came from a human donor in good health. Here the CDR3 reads CASSLLPVTSGTDTQYF. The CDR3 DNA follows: TGTGCCAGCAGCTTACTACCTGTGACTAGCGGCACAGATACGCAGTATTTT. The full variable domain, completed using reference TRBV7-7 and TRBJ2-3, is GAGVSQSPRYKVTKRGQDVTLRCDPISSHATLYWYQQALGQGPEFLTYFNYEAQPDKSGLPSDRFSAERPEGSISTLTIQRTEQRDSAMYRCASSLLPVTSGTDTQYFGPGTRLTVL.